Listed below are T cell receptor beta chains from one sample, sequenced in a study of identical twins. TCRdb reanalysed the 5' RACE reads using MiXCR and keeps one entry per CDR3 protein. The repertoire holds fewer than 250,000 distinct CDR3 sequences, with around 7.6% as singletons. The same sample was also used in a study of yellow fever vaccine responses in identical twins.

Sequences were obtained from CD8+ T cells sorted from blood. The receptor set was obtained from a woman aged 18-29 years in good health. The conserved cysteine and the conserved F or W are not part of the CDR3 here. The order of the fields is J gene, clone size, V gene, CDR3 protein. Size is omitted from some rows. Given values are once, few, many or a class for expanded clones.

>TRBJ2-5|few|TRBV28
ASRILAGVGETQY
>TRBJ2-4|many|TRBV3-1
ASSPPGGRALDSVDIQY
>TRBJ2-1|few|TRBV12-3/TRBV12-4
ASSHGTSGALPADEQF
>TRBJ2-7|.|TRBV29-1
SVTGTSGSLYEQY
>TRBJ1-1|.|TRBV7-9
GTMNTEAF
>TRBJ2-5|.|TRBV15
ATSRVLAGDKETQY
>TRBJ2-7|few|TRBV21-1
ASSKRNYEQY
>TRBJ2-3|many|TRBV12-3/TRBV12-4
ASSLFSLSTDTQY
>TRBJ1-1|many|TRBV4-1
ASSQAGDRGVTEAF
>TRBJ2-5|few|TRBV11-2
ASSLPGLAGGETQY
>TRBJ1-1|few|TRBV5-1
ASSLRRVNTEAF
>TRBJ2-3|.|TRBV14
ASSQGPDSGDTQY
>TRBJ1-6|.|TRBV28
ASNLTQGGGSPLH
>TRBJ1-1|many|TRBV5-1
ASSFEPNTEAF
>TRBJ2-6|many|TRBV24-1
ATSERAGHLISGANVLT
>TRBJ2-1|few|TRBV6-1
ASSEREARGPEQF
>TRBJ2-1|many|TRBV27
ASSSDRVGDNEQF
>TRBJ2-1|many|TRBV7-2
ASSRSRYSYNEQF
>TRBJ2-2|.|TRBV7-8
ASSLELAGGPGTGELF
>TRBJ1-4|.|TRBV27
ASSLRPNEKLF
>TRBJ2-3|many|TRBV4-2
ASSQEASGYTDTQY
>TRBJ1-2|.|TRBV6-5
ASAGPGYGYT
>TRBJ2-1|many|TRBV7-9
ASSSGQGTWNEQF
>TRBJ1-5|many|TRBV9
ASGGGQPQH
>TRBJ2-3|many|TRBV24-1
ATSEEGLAEDTDTQY
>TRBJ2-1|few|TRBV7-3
ASSLKLAGGNEQF
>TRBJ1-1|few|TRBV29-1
SVGTGANTEAF
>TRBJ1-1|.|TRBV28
ASSSWTAGTEAF
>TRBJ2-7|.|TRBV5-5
ASSFIEGYSYEQY
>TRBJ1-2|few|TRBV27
ASSSLMGGRGYT